This T cell receptor beta chain was observed in a study of blood T cell repertoires in COVID-19. About the study: The cDNA or gDNA used as material had been derived from T cells, B-cell-depleted T cells, or PBMCs.

The CDR3 has 14 residues. Germline CDR1 GTSNPN, CDR2 SVGIG (reference sequence). V lost 5 bases to trimming and J lost 9 bases, with 17 bases between them. As handled by the study authors: Researchers report that nucleated cell counts were estimated from reference gene primer amplification. Clones were read by immunoSEQ multiplex PCR, and TCRdb kept only the in-frame ones, dropping some. V, J and clone size are taken as reported in that table, and D and trimming were inferred from the DNA itself. This sample carries roughly 42,000 clones, roughly 85% of them seen once, and the ten largest clones take 4.3%.

The chain joins TRBV30 to TRBJ1-6; D is uncertain. The clonotype was recovered from a man between 60 and 70 years old with acute or convalescent COVID-19. The sample consisted of peripheral blood. CDR3 nucleotides: TGTGCCTGGGGGAGCGGACCCATCGTTTCACCCCTCCACTTT. It translates to CAWGSGPIVSPLHF.